These 8 T cell receptor beta chains were all obtained from the same sample, sequenced in a study of blood T cell repertoires in COVID-19. Measured with immunoSEQ multiplex PCR; TCRdb has only the in-frame clones, and not every one. Of about 400,000 clones listed, less than 90% are singletons. Sequencing input: PBMCs or T cells enriched from blood (not recorded which). The receptors stem from a woman aged 25 to 39 who had recovered from COVID-19.

Details on this clone: The sample has other DNA sequences that encode this CDR3 too. The chain links TRBV3-1 (or the pseudogene TRBV3-2) to TRBJ2-7; TRBD2 aligns across 8 bases. The V and J ends lost 3 bases and 4 bases, in that order; junction bases with no gene match: 5. Germline V gene lookup returns CDR1 LGHDT and CDR2 YNNKEL (reference sequence). This CDR3 has 14 amino acids. CDR3 in amino acids: CASSQSGGAYEQYF. DNA of the CDR3: TGTGCCAGCAGCCAGTCCGGGGGGGCATACGAGCAGTACTTC.

The chain recombines TRBV30 with TRBJ2-7; D perhaps matches TRBD2 (5 bases). Germline-derived CDR1 and CDR2 are GTSNPN and SVGIG (reference sequence). CDR3 length: 13 amino acids. Between the trimmed V and J ends, which lost 2 bases and 3 bases, there was a span of 11 bases. The CDR3 nucleotides are TGTGCCTGGAGTCTCGGACTGTTCTACGAGCAGTACTTC. Translation: CAWSLGLFYEQYF. Based on the CDR3 plus reference TRBV30 and TRBJ2-7, the full variable domain is SQTIHQWPATLVQPVGSPLSLECTVEGTSNPNLYWYRQAAGRGLQLLFYSVGIGQISSEVPQNLSASRPQDRQFILSSKKLLLSDSGFYLCAWSLGLFYEQYFGPGTRLTVT.

To note about this clone: The same CDR3 arises from other DNA sequences in this sample as well. CDR3 loop: CASSLAAGGSTDTQYF. CDR3 coding DNA: TGCGCCAGCAGCTTGGCTGCGGGAGGGAGCACAGATACGCAGTATTTT. The V and J genes are TRBV5-1 and TRBJ2-3, with TRBD2 identical over 9 bases. The V segment lost 0 bases and the J segment 0 bases; nucleotides outside the gene matches: 2. Germline loops: CDR1 SGHRS, CDR2 YFSETQ. The CDR3 extends over 16 amino acids.

The rearrangement joins TRBV5-1 to TRBJ2-1; 11 nucleotides align to TRBD2. The length of the CDR3 is 16 residues. Germline lookup yields CDR1 SGHRS and CDR2 YFSETQ. V shed 4 bases, J shed 1 base, and the junction held 4 bases outside the gene matches. The CDR3 DNA reads TGCGCCAGCAGCGTTAGCGGGAGGGCGTCCTACAATGAGCAGTTCTTC. Encoded protein: CASSVSGRASYNEQFF.

The CDR3 spells CASSLGLAYHNEQFF. CDR3 nucleotide sequence: TGTGCCAGCAGCCTGGGACTAGCGTACCACAATGAGCAGTTCTTC. The chain uses TRBV7-3 and TRBJ2-1, with TRBD2 identical over 10 bases. Looked up from germline, CDR1 is SGHTA and CDR2 is FQGTGA. The CDR3 contains 15 residues. With 5 bases clipped from V and 5 bases from J, the junction kept 6 bases outside the gene matches.

The V call is TRBV2, the J call TRBJ2-7; a possible D gene is TRBD1 (6 bases). Trimming stripped 6 bases from V and 2 bases from J, with 14 bases between. Looked up from germline, CDR1 is SNHLY and CDR2 is FYNNEI. The CDR3 has 14 amino acids. The CDR3 protein is CASSIQTGAYEQYF. The CDR3 region has the DNA TGTGCCAGCAGCATACAGACAGGCGCCTACGAGCAGTACTTC.

The genes are TRBV12-3 or TRBV12-4 and TRBJ1-1; 8 nucleotides line up with TRBD1. J gave up 6 bases and V 6 bases, and 6 bases lay outside the gene matches. The CDR3 extends over 13 amino acids. CDR3 bases: TGTGCCAGCAGGGGGGACAGGAGGGCTGAAGCTTTCTTT. Its translation is CASRGDRRAEAFF.

The genes are TRBV4-1 and TRBJ2-1; 8 nucleotides agree with TRBD2. V lost 2 bases, J lost 7 bases, and 10 bases stayed unmatched. The CDR3 length is 16 residues. Per the germline V gene, CDR1 is MGHRA and CDR2 is YSYEKL. The CDR3 is CASSQPLGLGGNEQFF. In DNA, the CDR3 is TGCGCCAGCAGCCAACCCCTGGGACTAGGAGGGAATGAGCAGTTCTTC.